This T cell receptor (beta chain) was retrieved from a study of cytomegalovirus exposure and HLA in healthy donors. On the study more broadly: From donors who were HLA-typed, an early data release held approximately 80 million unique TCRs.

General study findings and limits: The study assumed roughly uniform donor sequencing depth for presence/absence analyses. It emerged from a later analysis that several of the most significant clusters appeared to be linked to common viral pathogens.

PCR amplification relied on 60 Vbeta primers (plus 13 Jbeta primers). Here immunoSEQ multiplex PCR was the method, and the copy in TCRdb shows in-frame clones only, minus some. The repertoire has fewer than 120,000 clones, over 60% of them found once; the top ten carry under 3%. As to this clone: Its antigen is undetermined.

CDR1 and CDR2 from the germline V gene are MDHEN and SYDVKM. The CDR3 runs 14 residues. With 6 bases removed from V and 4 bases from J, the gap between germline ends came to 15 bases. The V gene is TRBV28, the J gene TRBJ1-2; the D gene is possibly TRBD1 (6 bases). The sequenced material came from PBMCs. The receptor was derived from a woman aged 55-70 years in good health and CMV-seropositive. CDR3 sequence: CASSPTDRFYGYTF. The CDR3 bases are TGTGCCAGCAGCCCTACCGACAGGTTCTATGGCTACACCTTC.